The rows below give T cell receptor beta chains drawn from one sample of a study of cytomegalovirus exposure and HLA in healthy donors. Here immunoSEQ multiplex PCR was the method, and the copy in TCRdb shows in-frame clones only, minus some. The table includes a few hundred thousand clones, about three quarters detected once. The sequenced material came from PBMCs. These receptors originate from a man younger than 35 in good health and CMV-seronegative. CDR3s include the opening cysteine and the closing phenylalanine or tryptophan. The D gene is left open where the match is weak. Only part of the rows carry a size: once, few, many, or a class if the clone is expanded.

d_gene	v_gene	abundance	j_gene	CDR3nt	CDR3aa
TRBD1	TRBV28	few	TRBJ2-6	TGTGCCAGCAGTTTTACGTTCAGGTTACAGACAGGGACGGGGAGCGCTGGGGCCAACGTCCTGACTTTC	CASSFTFRLQTGTGSAGANVLTF
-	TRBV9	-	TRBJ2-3	TGTGCCAGCAGCTTGAGGCAGGATACGCAGTATTTT	CASSLRQDTQYF
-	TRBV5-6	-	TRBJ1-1	TGTGCCAGCCGCGGCCGTCGGTGGAGTGAAGCTTTCTTT	CASRGRRWSEAFF
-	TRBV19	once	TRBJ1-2	TGTGCCAGTAGTCTCAAGAGACAAGGGGCTCGCGGCTACACCTTC	CASSLKRQGARGYTF
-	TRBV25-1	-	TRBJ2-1	TGTGCCAGCATCGAGGGGGACACCACCTACAATGAGCAGTTCTTC	CASIEGDTTYNEQFF
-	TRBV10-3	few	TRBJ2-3	TGTGCCATCAGTCCTAGCGAGTCAAGCACAGATACGCAGTATTTT	CAISPSESSTDTQYF
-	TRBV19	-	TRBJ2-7	TGTGCCAGTAGTTATCCCGGGAACGAGCAGTACTTC	CASSYPGNEQYF
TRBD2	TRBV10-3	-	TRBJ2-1	TGTGCCATCAGCGCTCGAAATAGCGGGATTAACAATGAGCAGTTCTTC	CAISARNSGINNEQFF
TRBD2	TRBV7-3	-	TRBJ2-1	TGTGCCAGCAGCTTAATCTGGACTAGCGAGGACAATGAGCAGTTCTTC	CASSLIWTSEDNEQFF
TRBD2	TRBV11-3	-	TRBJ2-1	TGTGCCAGCAGCTTAGGCCGGGGACTAGCGGGAGGCTCCTACAATGAGCAGTTCTTC	CASSLGRGLAGGSYNEQFF
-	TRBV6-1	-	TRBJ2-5	TGTGCCAGCAGCACCGGGTGGAGGGTTGTCGAGACCCAGTACTTC	CASSTGWRVVETQYF
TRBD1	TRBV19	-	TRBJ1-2	TGTGCCAGTAGTATCGGGACAGGGGGCGGCTACACCTTC	CASSIGTGGGYTF
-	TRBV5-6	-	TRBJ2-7	TGTGCCAGCAGCCCAGGACAGACCTACGAGCAGTACTTC	CASSPGQTYEQYF
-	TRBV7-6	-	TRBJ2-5	TGTGCCAGCAGCTTACACAGGTCTGGCCAAGAGACCCAGTACTTC	CASSLHRSGQETQYF
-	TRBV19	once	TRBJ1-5	TGTGCCAGTAGCCTCACAGAAATGAATAGCAATCAGCCCCAGCATTTT	CASSLTEMNSNQPQHF
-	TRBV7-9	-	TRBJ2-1	TGTGCCAGCAGCTTATCCCCGGTTTCCCCTTACAATGAGCAGTTCTTC	CASSLSPVSPYNEQFF
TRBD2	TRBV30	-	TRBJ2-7	TGTGCCTGGACCTTGGGGGGACTAGCGGGAAACTACGAGCAGTACTTC	CAWTLGGLAGNYEQYF
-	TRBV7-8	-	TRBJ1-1	TGTGCCAGCAAGCCGCCAGGGTTGGGGACTGAAGCTTTCTTT	CASKPPGLGTEAFF
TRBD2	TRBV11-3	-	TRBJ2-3	TGTGCCAGCAGCGTGACTAGCGGGTTAAGCACAGATACGCAGTATTTT	CASSVTSGLSTDTQYF
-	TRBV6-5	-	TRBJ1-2	TGTGCCAGCATCTTACTCGAGGTAGGGGTAGACGGCTACACCTTC	CASILLEVGVDGYTF
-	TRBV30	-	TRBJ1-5	TGTGCCTGCGGTCCTAACCAGGGAGGAAGTCAGCCCCAGCATTTT	CACGPNQGGSQPQHF
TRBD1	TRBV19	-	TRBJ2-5	TGTGCCAGTAGTTCGAACAGGGGTAGCCAAGAGACCCAGTACTTC	CASSSNRGSQETQYF
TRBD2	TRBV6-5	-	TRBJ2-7	TGTGCCAGCAGCCCCGGACTAGCGACATTCTACGAGCAGTACTTC	CASSPGLATFYEQYF
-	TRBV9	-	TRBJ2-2	TGTGCCAGCAGCGTGACAGGGGAGCTGTTTTTT	CASSVTGELFF
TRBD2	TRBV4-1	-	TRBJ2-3	TGCGCCAGCAGCCAAGATGGGGCGGCTAGCGGGAGGCGGAAGTATTTT	CASSQDGAASGRRKYF
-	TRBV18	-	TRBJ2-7	TGTGCCAGCTCACCAACCGAGCAGGGAGAGCAGTACTTC	CASSPTEQGEQYF
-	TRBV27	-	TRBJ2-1	TGTGCCAGCAGTTTAAGGCAGGGAATCTATGAGCAGTTCTTC	CASSLRQGIYEQFF
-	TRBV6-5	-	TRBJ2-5	TGTGCCACCTGCTGGGCTCAGGGGGGAGAAGAGACCCAGTACTTC	CATCWAQGGEETQYF
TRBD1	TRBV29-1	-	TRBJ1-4	TGCAGCGCCTTACAGGGGGCCCTAGCTAATGAAAAACTGTTTTTT	CSALQGALANEKLFF
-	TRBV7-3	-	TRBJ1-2	TGTGCCAGCAGCCCGGACGGGGGACCCTCAGTCCCCTATGGCTACACCTTC	CASSPDGGPSVPYGYTF
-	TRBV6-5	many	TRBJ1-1	TGTGCCAGCAGTTCCACGTTGGGCAAAGACACTGAAGCTTTCTTT	CASSSTLGKDTEAFF
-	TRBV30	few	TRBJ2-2	TGTGCCTGGAGTGTACCGGACTACTTCACCGGGGAGCTGTTTTTT	CAWSVPDYFTGELFF
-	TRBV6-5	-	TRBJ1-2	TGTGCCAGCAGCCGCCTCTCAGCTAACTATGGCTACACCTTC	CASSRLSANYGYTF
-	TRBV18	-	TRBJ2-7	TGTGCCAGCTCACCAGTACAGCCCTACGAGCAGTACTTC	CASSPVQPYEQYF
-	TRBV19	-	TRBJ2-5	TGTGCCAGTAGTGCTACCGGGTCTCAACAAGAGACCCAGTACTTC	CASSATGSQQETQYF
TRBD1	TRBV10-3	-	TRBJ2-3	TGTGCCATCACCCCGGGACAGGGGCGCACAGATACGCAGTATTTT	CAITPGQGRTDTQYF
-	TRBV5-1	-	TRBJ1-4	TGCGCCAGCAGCTTTCGGCAGACAGCAACTAATGAAAAACTGTTTTTT	CASSFRQTATNEKLFF
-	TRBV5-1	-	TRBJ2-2	TGCGCCAGCACCCCACTGGAGAGTACCGGGGAGCTGTTTTTT	CASTPLESTGELFF
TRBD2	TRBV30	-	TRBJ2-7	TGTGCCTGGAGTGTACAAGCGGGAGTATACGAGCAGTACTTC	CAWSVQAGVYEQYF